The present T cell receptor beta chain was sequenced within a study of shared clonotypes between healthy human individuals. CDR1 MNHEY and CDR2 SMNVEV come from the germline V gene (reference sequence). Trimming removed 6 bases from V and 0 bases from J, with 8 bases in between. This CDR3 is built from 14 residues. Positively selected for CCR7, the CD45RO-negative cells used as naive CD8 cells excluded terminally differentiated effector memory CD45RA+ cells. Produced via immunoSEQ multiplex PCR; TCRdb's table is partial and in-frame only. The data hold about 800,000 clones, with roughly 96% observed a single time.

The rearrangement uses TRBV27 and TRBJ1-4; D is unclear. Sample: naive CD8+ T cells sorted from blood. The origin of this receptor is a young man in good health. Here the CDR3 reads CASREVATNEKLFF. CDR3 in DNA: TGTGCCAGCAGGGAAGTAGCAACTAATGAAAAACTGTTTTTT.